The present entry profiles one T cell receptor (beta chain) with its context. Its target is not known. The data derive from a study of CD8+CD57+ T cells in acquired aplastic anemia. Overall study findings and caveats: A set of 25 to 30 CD8+ CDR3 sequences was shared between patients and controls, and these sequences appeared highly expressed in patients.

Patients sequenced had flow cytometry evidence of CD8+CD57+ cell expansion. A severe acquired aplastic anemia diagnosis applied to all patients. Researchers used genomic DNA as the template to profile TCR beta VDJ and CDR3. Each CDR3 protein is one row after TCRdb ran MiXCR on the reads. In the table there are fewer than 250,000 distinct CDR3 sequences, approximately 50% of which are singletons. The sequenced sample was sorted CD4+, CD8+, or CD8+CD57+ T cells (not recorded which) from PBMCs. The clonotype originates from a human donor with aplastic anemia.

The CDR3 nucleotides are TGCAGTGCCAGATCACGGGGGGGCCTCTATGACGAGCAGTACTTC. This translates into CSARSRGGLYDEQYF. This chain joins TRBV20-1 and TRBJ2-7; 8 bases fit TRBD2. CDR1 and CDR2 (germline): DFQATT, SNEGSKA (reference sequence). There are 15 residues in the CDR3. J was trimmed by 5 bases and V by 6 bases; bases with no gene match: 15.